This entry describes one T cell receptor beta chain. These data come from a study of blood T cell repertoires in COVID-19. Study as a whole: COVID-19 samples, acute and convalescent, were from the United States, Italy and Spain. T cells, B-cell-depleted T cells, or PBMCs supplied cDNA or gDNA.

In the authors' methods: Amplification of reference gene primers was used by the study to estimate nucleated cell counts. Assay: immunoSEQ multiplex PCR; the TCRdb copy retains only in-frame clones and omits some. V and J calls and clone size are those listed in that table; D and trimming were worked out from the DNA. The sample has some 500,000 clones, 85% to 90% seen once. The CDR3 extends over 13 amino acids. V dropped 7 bases and J dropped 0 bases, with 10 bases sitting between them. This sequence was found in a woman between 50 and 59 years old with COVID-19, enrolled during active disease. V and J are TRBV12-3 or TRBV12-4 and TRBJ2-7, with D possibly matching TRBD2 (5 bases). Specimen: peripheral blood. The CDR3 region has the DNA TGTGCCAGCACCTTCGGGGTCTCCTACGAGCAGTACTTC. Its translation is CASTFGVSYEQYF.